This is a list of T cell receptor beta chains from one sample in a study of blood T cell repertoires in COVID-19. Profiling relied on immunoSEQ multiplex PCR, and the TCRdb table lists in-frame clones only, not all of them. The sample records 300,000 or so clones, 88% being singletons. The sample consisted of peripheral blood. All receptors come from a woman between 25 and 40 years old who had recovered from COVID-19. CDR3s include the opening cysteine and the closing phenylalanine or tryptophan. The D gene is left open where the match is weak. A row's size may be missing; if present it is once, few, many or a size class.

CASSLGTGDSTDTQYF	TGCGCCAGCAGCTTGGGAACAGGGGATAGCACAGATACGCAGTATTTT	TRBV5-1	TRBJ2-3	TRBD1	.
CASSPEETNYGYTF	TGTGCCAGCAGCCCCGAGGAGACTAACTATGGCTACACCTTC	TRBV7-8	TRBJ1-2	.	.
CAIGTGSNQPQHF	TGTGCCATCGGGACAGGTAGCAATCAGCCCCAGCATTTT	TRBV2	TRBJ1-5	TRBD1	few
CASSPYSSNTEAFF	TGTGCCAGTAGTCCCTATAGCTCGAACACTGAAGCTTTCTTT	TRBV19	TRBJ1-1	.	once
CATSVKTQGSEQFF	TGTGCCACCAGTGTCAAGACTCAGGGGAGTGAGCAGTTCTTC	TRBV24-1	TRBJ2-1	.	.
CASSDSGTGGAYEQYF	TGTGCCAGCAGCGACTCGGGGACAGGGGGAGCCTACGAGCAGTACTTC	TRBV6-4	TRBJ2-7	TRBD1	.
CASSLGGEYGYTF	TGTGCCAGCAGCTTAGGGGGAGAATATGGCTACACCTTC	TRBV11-2	TRBJ1-2	.	.
CASSHHAGTGDMEPQHF	TGTGCCAGCAGCCATCACGCCGGGACAGGGGATATGGAGCCCCAGCATTTT	TRBV4-2	TRBJ1-5	TRBD1	.
CAIRGTEDQPQHF	TGTGCCATCAGGGGGACAGAGGACCAGCCCCAGCATTTT	TRBV10-3	TRBJ1-5	TRBD1	.
CASIMSTDTQYF	TGTGCCAGCATAATGAGCACAGATACGCAGTATTTT	TRBV2	TRBJ2-3	.	.
CATSDSRLAGISTDTQYF	TGTGCCACCAGTGATTCCCGACTAGCGGGGATTAGCACAGATACGCAGTATTTT	TRBV24-1	TRBJ2-3	TRBD2	once
CASSVEGGTEAFF	TGTGCCAGCAGCGTCGAAGGAGGCACTGAAGCTTTCTTT	TRBV9	TRBJ1-1	.	.
CASSGVLNTEAFF	TGTGCCAGCTCGGGGGTCTTGAACACTGAAGCTTTCTTT	TRBV7-2	TRBJ1-1	.	once
CASRPGTGKYEQYF	TGTGCCAGCAGGCCTGGGACAGGGAAATACGAGCAGTACTTC	TRBV28	TRBJ2-7	TRBD1	.
CSVRRTPYEQYF	TGCAGCGTCCGACGGACTCCCTACGAGCAGTACTTC	TRBV29-1	TRBJ2-7	.	.
CSASSIRGLRETQYF	TGCAGTGCTAGTAGTATCCGGGGACTCAGAGAGACCCAGTACTTC	TRBV20-1	TRBJ2-5	.	.
CASNFNPSNQPQHF	TGTGCCAGTAACTTTAATCCTAGCAATCAGCCCCAGCATTTT	TRBV19	TRBJ1-5	.	.
CASSPPDRLNTGELFF	TGTGCCAGCTCACCACCCGACCGACTGAACACCGGGGAGCTGTTTTTT	TRBV18	TRBJ2-2	.	.
CASRILGPGGEKLFF	TGTGCCAGCAGAATTCTTGGACCGGGGGGGGAAAAACTGTTTTTT	TRBV2	TRBJ1-4	.	.
CASSIVMDTTSGITEAFF	TGTGCCAGTAGTATAGTTATGGACACAACCTCGGGTATCACTGAAGCTTTCTTT	TRBV19	TRBJ1-1	.	.